The 11 T cell receptor beta chains listed next were all sequenced from one sample in a study of cytomegalovirus exposure and HLA in healthy donors. The PCR was carried out with 60 Vbeta primers and 13 Jbeta primers. Repertoires were generated with immunoSEQ multiplex PCR, while TCRdb's copy carries only in-frame clones and drops some. The sample has about 160,000 clones, about 80% seen once; the top ten hold around a tenth. The sequenced sample was PBMCs. These receptors were obtained from a man aged 18 to 29 in good health and CMV-seropositive.

V usage is TRBV2 and J usage is TRBJ2-1; 10 bases are a match to TRBD2. The CDR3 consists of 15 residues. J lost 4 bases, V lost 5 bases, and 5 bases had no gene match. From germline, CDR1 is SNHLY and CDR2 FYNNEI. CDR3: CASSRSGGAYNEQFF. CDR3 coding DNA: TGTGCCAGCAGTCGAAGCGGGGGGGCATACAATGAGCAGTTCTTC.

The J gene is TRBJ2-1, the V gene TRBV7-7, with TRBD2 matching over 8 bases. V lost 2 bases, J lost 2 bases, and 8 bases stayed unmatched. The CDR3 sequence is 17 residues long. Germline loops: CDR1 SSHAT, CDR2 FNYEAQ (reference sequence). CDR3 sequence: CASSLRSGSVAYNEQFF. Written as DNA, the CDR3 is TGTGCCAGCAGCTTAAGAAGCGGGAGCGTCGCCTACAATGAGCAGTTCTTC.

The V gene is TRBV27, the J gene TRBJ2-7; 9 bases agree with TRBD1. CDR1 and CDR2 (germline): MNHEY, SMNVEV (reference sequence). The V and J ends lost 6 bases and 5 bases, in that order; junction bases with no gene match: 20. The CDR3 is 18 amino acids. The CDR3 bases are TGTGCCAGCAGCACACTTAGTGTCTCCGGGACAGGGTTCCACGAGCAGTACTTC. This encodes CASSTLSVSGTGFHEQYF.

This sequence joins TRBV6-5 and TRBJ1-2; 8 positions match TRBD1. Trimming at V came to 2 bases and at J to 3 bases, leaving 2 bases not matched to a gene. The CDR3 is 14 amino acids. Germline CDR1 MNHEY, CDR2 SVGAGI. Written as DNA, the CDR3 is TGTGCCAGCAGTTACGGGACAGGCTACTATGGCTACACCTTC. Protein product: CASSYGTGYYGYTF.

The V and J genes are TRBV9 and TRBJ2-6; TRBD2 matches at 13 bases. V lost 3 bases to trimming and J lost 0 bases; unmatched junction nucleotides: 3. Germline lookup yields CDR1 SGDLS and CDR2 YYNGEE. The CDR3 length is 18 residues. DNA for the CDR3: TGTGCCAGCAGCGCGGGACTAGCGGGAATCTCTGGGGCCAACGTCCTGACTTTC. Its translation: CASSAGLAGISGANVLTF.

This clone was counted a single time. The J gene is TRBJ2-2, the V gene TRBV10-3; the match to TRBD2 covers 7 bases. With 7 bases clipped from V and 0 bases from J, the junction kept 2 bases outside the gene matches. Germline assignment: CDR1 ENHRY and CDR2 SYGVKD. The length of the CDR3 is 14 residues. CDR3 coding DNA: TGTGCCATCAACCGGGGGGCGAACACCGGGGAGCTGTTTTTT. Translation: CAINRGANTGELFF.

This sequence joins TRBV5-4 and TRBJ2-5, with 8 bases that match TRBD2. The J call may not be correct, given that the DNA end is closer to TRBJ2-7. Germline CDR1 and CDR2: SGHNT and YYREEE (reference sequence). The CDR3 has 14 amino acids. CDR3 DNA sequence: TGTGCCAGCAGCTCCGGGGGGGTCTCCTACGAGCAGTACTTC. Residues: CASSSGGVSYEQYF.

This rearrangement joins TRBV29-1 to TRBJ1-2; 7 bases align to TRBD1. The CDR3 totals 13 residues. V lost 7 bases, J lost 6 bases, and 11 bases stayed unmatched. Germline CDR1 is SQVTM and CDR2 is ANQGSEA. In DNA, the CDR3 is TGCAGCGCCACGGCAGGGGGATCTGATGGCTACACCTTC. It specifies CSATAGGSDGYTF.

The CDR3 here is CAWSPGQANYGYTF. CDR3 in DNA: TGTGCCTGGAGTCCGGGACAGGCAAACTATGGCTACACCTTC. This chain joins TRBV30 and TRBJ1-2; 8 nucleotides align to TRBD1. This CDR3 has 14 amino acids. V trimming: 2 bases; J trimming: 2 bases; junction bases outside the gene matches: 4. The V gene's germline CDR1 is GTSNPN and CDR2 SVGIG (reference sequence).

V and J are TRBV5-5 and TRBJ2-7; possibly TRBD2 for D (6 bases). CDR1 is SGHKS, CDR2 YYEKEE, per germline (reference sequence). This CDR3 is built from 15 residues. V was shortened by 0 bases and J by 0 bases, with 10 bases between the two germline ends. CDR3 coding DNA: TGTGCCAGCAGCTTGGGATCCGGGGGCTCCTACGAGCAGTACTTC. Amino acids: CASSLGSGGSYEQYF.

The chain is built from TRBV5-6 and TRBJ1-5; 10 bases are shared with TRBD1. CDR1 SGHDT and CDR2 YYEEEE come from the germline V gene. CDR3 size: 15 residues. Unmatched junction bases numbered 1, after V lost 2 bases and J lost 2 bases. The CDR3: CASSFGTGGNQPQHF. The DNA of the CDR3 is TGTGCCAGCAGCTTTGGGACAGGGGGCAATCAGCCCCAGCATTTT.